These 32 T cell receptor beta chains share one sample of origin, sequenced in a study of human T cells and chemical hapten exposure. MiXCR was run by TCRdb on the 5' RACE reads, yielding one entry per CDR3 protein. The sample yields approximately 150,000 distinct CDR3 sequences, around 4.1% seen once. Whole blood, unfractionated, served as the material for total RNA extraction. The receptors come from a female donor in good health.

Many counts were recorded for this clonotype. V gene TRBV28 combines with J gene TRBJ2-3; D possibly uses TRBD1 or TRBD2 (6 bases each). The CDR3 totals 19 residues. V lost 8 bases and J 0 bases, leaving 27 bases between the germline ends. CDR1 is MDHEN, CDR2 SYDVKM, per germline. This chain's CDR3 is CASHGGGVLRVPSTDTQYF. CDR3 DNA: TGTGCCAGCCACGGGGGCGGGGTCCTCCGGGTCCCAAGCACAGATACGCAGTATTTT.

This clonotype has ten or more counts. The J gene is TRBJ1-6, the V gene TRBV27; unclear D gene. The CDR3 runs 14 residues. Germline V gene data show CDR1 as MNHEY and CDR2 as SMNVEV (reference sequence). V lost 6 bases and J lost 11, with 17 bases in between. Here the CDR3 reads CASSGEKSIPPLHF. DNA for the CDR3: TGTGCCAGCAGCGGGGAGAAGTCGATTCCACCCCTCCACTTT.

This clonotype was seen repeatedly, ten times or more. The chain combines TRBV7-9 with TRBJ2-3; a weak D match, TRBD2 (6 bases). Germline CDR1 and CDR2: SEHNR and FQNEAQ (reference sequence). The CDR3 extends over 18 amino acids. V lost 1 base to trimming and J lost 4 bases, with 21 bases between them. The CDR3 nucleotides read TGTGCCAGCAGCTTAGGATGGAGGGACGGAGGGTACGCAGATACGCAGTATTTT. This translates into CASSLGWRDGGYADTQYF.

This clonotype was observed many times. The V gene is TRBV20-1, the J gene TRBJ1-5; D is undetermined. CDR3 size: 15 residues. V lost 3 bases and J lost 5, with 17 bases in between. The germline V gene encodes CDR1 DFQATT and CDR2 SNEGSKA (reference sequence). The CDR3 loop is CSASVTVDAYQPQHF. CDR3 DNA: TGCAGTGCTAGCGTCACAGTCGATGCTTATCAGCCCCAGCATTTT.

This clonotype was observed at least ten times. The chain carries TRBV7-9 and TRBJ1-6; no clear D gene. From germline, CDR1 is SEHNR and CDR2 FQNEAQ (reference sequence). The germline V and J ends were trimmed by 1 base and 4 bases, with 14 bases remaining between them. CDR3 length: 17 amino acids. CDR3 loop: CASSLVSSVGYNSPLHF. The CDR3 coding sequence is TGTGCCAGCAGCTTAGTCAGTTCAGTGGGATATAATTCACCCCTCCACTTT.

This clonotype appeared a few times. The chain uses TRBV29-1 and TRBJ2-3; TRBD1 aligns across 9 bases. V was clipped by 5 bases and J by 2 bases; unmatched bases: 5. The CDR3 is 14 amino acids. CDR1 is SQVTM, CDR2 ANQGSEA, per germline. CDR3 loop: CSVWGQGLTDTQYF. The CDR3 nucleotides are TGCAGCGTTTGGGGACAGGGACTCACAGATACGCAGTATTTT.

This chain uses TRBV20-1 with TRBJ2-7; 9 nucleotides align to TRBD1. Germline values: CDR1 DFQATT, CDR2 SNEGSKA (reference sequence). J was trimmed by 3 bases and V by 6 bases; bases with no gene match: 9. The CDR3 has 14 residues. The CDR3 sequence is CSARDRGDSYEQYF. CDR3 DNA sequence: TGCAGTGCCCGAGACAGGGGGGATAGCTACGAGCAGTACTTC.

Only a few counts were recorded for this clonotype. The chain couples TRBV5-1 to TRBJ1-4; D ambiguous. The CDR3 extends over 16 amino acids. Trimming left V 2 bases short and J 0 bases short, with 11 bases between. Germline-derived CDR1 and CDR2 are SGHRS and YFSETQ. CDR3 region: CASSLRLITTNEKLFF. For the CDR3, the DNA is TGCGCCAGCAGCTTAAGGTTGATTACAACTAATGAAAAACTGTTTTTT.

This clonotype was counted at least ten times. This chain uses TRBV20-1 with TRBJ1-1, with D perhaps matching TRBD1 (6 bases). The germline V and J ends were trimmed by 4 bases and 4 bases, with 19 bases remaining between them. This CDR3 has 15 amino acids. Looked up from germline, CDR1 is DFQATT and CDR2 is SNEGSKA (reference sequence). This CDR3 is CSAIPEGGWATEAFF. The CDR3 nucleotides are TGCAGTGCTATCCCGGAAGGGGGGTGGGCCACTGAAGCTTTCTTT.

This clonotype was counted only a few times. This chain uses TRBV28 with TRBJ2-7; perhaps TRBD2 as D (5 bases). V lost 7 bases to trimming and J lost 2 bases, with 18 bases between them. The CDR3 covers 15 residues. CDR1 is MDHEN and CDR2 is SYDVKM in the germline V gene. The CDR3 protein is CASTHRPGSTYEQYF. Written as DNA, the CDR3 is TGTGCCAGCACGCATCGACCGGGATCTACCTACGAGCAGTACTTC.

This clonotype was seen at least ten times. As DNA, the CDR3 is TGTGCCAGCCGCCCAGGGCCCTCGGACATTCAGTACTTC. Translated, it gives CASRPGPSDIQYF. The chain combines TRBV27 with TRBJ2-4; perhaps TRBD1 as D (5 bases). Trimming shortened V by 8 bases and J by 8 bases, and 16 bases separated the two germline ends. The CDR3 consists of 13 residues. Germline CDR1 and CDR2: MNHEY and SMNVEV (reference sequence).

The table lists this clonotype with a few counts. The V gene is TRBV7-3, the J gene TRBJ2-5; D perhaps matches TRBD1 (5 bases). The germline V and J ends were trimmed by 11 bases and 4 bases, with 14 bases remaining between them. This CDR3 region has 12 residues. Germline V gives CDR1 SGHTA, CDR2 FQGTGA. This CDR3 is CASSQGSETQYF. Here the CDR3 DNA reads TGTGCCTCATCCCAGGGTTCAGAGACCCAGTACTTC.

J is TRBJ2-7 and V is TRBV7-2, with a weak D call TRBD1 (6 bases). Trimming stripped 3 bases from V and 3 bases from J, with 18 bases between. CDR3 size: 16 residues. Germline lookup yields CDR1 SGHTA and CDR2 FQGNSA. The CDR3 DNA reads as TGTGCCAGCAGCTTTGTGTCCTACGGGACAAACTACGAGCAGTACTTC. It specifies CASSFVSYGTNYEQYF.

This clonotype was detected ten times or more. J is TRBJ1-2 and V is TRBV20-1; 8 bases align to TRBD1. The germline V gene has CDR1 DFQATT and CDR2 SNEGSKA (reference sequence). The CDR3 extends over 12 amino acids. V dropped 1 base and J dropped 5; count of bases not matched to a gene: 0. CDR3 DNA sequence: TGCAGTGCTAGAGGACAGGGGTATGGCTACACCTTC. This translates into CSARGQGYGYTF.

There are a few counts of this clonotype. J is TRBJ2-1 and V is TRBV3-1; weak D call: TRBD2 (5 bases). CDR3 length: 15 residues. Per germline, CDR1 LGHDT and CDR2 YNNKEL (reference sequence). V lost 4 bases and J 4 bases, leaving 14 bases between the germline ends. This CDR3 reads CASSRSLRGYNEQFF. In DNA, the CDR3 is TGTGCCAGCAGCCGCTCCTTACGGGGTTACAATGAGCAGTTCTTC.

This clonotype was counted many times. As DNA, the CDR3 is TGTGCCAGCAGTACCACACGGACAGGGGGGGAGTTCTTC. Its protein is CASSTTRTGGEFF. V is TRBV6-2 or TRBV6-3 and J is TRBJ2-1; 10 positions match TRBD1. CDR3 length: 13 amino acids. Germline V gene data show CDR1 as MNHEY and CDR2 as SVGEGT. Germline trimming cut 5 bases from V and 14 bases from J; bases unmatched to any gene: 9.

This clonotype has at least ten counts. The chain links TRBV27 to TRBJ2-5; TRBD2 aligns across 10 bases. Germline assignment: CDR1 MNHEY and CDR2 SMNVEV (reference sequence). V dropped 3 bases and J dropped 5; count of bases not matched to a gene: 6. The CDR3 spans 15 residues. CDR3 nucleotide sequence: TGTGCCAGCAGTTTGCAAGCGGGGGGGCTGGAGACCCAGTACTTC. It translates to CASSLQAGGLETQYF.

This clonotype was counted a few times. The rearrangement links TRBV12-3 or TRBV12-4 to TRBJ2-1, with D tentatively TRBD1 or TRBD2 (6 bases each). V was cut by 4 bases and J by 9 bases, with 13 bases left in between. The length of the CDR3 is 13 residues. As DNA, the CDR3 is TGTGCCAGCAGTTGTGGGGGGCGGGGTGAGCAGTTCTTC. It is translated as CASSCGGRGEQFF.

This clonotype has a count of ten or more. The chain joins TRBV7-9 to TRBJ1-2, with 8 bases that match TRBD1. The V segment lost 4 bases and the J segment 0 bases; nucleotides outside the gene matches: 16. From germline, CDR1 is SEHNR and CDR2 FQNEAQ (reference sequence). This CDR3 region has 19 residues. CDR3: CASSSRFEDRGEANYGYTF. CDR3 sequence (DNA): TGTGCCAGCAGCTCCCGCTTTGAAGACAGGGGTGAAGCTAACTATGGCTACACCTTC.

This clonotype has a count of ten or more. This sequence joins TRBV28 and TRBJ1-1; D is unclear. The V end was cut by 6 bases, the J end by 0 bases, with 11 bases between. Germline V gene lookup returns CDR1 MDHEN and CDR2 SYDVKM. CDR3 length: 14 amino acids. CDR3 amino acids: CASRSRTMNTEAFF. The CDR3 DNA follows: TGTGCCAGCAGGTCAAGGACCATGAACACTGAAGCTTTCTTT.

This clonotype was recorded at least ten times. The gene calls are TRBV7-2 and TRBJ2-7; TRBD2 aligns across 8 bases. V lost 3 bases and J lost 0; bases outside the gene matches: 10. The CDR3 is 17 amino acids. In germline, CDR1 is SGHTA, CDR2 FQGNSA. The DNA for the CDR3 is TGTGCCAGCAGCTTGGCCCGAGCACTAGCGGCCTCCTACGAGCAGTACTTC. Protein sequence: CASSLARALAASYEQYF. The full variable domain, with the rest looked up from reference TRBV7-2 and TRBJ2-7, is GAGVSQSPSNKVTEKGKDVELRCDPISGHTALYWYRQSLGQGLEFLIYFQGNSAPDKSGLPSDRFSAERTGGSVSTLTIQRTQQEDSAVYLCASSLARALAASYEQYFGPGTRLTVT.

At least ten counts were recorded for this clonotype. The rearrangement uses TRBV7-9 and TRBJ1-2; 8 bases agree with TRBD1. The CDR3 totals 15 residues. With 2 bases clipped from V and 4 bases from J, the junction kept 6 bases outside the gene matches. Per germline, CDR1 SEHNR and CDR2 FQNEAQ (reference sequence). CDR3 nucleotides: TGTGCCAGCAGCTTATCCGGACAGGGAGGCTATGGCTACACCTTC. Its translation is CASSLSGQGGYGYTF.

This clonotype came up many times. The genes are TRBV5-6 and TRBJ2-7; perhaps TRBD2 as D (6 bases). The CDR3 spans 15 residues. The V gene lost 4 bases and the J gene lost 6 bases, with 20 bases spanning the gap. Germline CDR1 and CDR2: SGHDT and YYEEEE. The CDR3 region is CASSTTGTRLGEQYF. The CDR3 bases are TGTGCCAGCAGCACGACCGGGACTCGCCTGGGCGAGCAGTACTTC.

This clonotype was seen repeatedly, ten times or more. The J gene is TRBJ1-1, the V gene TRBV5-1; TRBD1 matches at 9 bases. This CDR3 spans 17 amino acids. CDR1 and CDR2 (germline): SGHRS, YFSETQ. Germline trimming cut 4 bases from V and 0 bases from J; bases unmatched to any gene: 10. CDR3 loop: CASSLGQGLIMNTEAFF. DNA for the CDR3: TGCGCCAGCAGCCTGGGACAGGGCCTGATCATGAACACTGAAGCTTTCTTT.

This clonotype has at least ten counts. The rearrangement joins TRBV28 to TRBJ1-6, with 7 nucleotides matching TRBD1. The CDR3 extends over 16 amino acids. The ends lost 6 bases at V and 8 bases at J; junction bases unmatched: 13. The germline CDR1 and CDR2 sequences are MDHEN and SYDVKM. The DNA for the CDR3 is TGTGCCAGCAGAGAGGGGGCTTCCAATCTCCATTCACCCCTCCACTTT. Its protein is CASREGASNLHSPLHF.

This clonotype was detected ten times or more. In nucleotides, the CDR3 is TGCGCCAGCAGCACCGGACCGAACCAATACGAGCAGTACTTC. Its translation: CASSTGPNQYEQYF. V is TRBV5-1 and J is TRBJ2-7; D gene ambiguous. There are 14 residues in the CDR3. V was cut by 4 bases and J by 4 bases, with 15 bases left in between. Germline CDR1 is SGHRS and CDR2 is YFSETQ. The full variable domain, completed using reference TRBV5-1 and TRBJ2-7, is KAGVTQTPRYLIKTRGQQVTLSCSPISGHRSVSWYQQTPGQGLQFLFEYFSETQRNKGNFPGRFSGRQFSNSRSEMNVSTLELGDSALYLCASSTGPNQYEQYFGPGTRLTVT.

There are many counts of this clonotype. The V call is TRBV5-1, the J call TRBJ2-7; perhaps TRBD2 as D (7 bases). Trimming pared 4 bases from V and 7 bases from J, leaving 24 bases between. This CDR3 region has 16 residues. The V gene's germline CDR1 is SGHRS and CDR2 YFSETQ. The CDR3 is CASSREVRGSSWEQYF. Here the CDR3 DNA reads TGCGCCAGCAGCCGGGAGGTGAGGGGGTCCTCTTGGGAGCAGTACTTC. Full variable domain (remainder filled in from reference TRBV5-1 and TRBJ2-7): KAGVTQTPRYLIKTRGQQVTLSCSPISGHRSVSWYQQTPGQGLQFLFEYFSETQRNKGNFPGRFSGRQFSNSRSEMNVSTLELGDSALYLCASSREVRGSSWEQYFGPGTRLTVT.

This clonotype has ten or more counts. Here the CDR3 reads CASSEFLAGETDTQYF. The CDR3 DNA reads as TGTGCCAGCAGTGAATTTCTAGCGGGGGAGACAGATACGCAGTATTTT. This chain uses TRBV2 with TRBJ2-3, with 10 bases that match TRBD2. Losses at the gene ends were 2 bases for V and 3 bases for J; bases not matched to a gene: 5. This CDR3 region has 16 residues. Germline V gene lookup returns CDR1 SNHLY and CDR2 FYNNEI.

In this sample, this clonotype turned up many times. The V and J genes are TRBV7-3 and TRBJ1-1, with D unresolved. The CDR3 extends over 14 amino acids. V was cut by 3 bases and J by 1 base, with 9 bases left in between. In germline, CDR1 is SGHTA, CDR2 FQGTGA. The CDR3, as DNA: TGTGCCAGCAGCTTGGGCATTTCGAACACTGAAGCTTTCTTT. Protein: CASSLGISNTEAFF.

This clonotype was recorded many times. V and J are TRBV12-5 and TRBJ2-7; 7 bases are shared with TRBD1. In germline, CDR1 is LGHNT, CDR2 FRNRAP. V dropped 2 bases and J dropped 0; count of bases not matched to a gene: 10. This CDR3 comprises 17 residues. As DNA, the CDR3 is TGTGCTAGTGGTTTGTTGCGACAGGGCGGCAACTCCTACGAGCAGTACTTC. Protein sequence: CASGLLRQGGNSYEQYF.

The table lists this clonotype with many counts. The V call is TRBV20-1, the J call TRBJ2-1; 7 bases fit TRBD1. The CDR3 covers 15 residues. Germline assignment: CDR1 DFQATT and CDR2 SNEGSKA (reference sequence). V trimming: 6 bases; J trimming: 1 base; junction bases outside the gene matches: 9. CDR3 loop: CSAPETGVSYNEQFF. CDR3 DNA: TGCAGTGCCCCAGAAACAGGGGTGTCCTACAATGAGCAGTTCTTC.

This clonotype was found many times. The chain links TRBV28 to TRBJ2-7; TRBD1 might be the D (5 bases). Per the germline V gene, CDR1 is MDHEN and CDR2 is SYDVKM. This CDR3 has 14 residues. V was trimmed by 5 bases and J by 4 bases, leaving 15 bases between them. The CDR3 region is CASSPQGPPYEQYF. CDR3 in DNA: TGTGCCAGCAGTCCCCAGGGTCCCCCGTACGAGCAGTACTTC.